The sequence of this TCR beta chain was determined in a study of Ad26.COV2.S vaccination and SARS-CoV-2 variants. On the study more broadly: Intramuscular Ad26.COV2.S doses were given once or twice, 56 days apart. Whole-study results and caveats: Analytic work on TCR breadth and depth might have understated the full extent of total T cell responses. Breadth of non-spike TCRs did not differ between vaccinees and placebo recipients.

The treatment is: 15 to 20 received Ad26.COV2.S at low or high dose, single or two shots; 5 received placebo; per-sample allocation not given. Vaccine and placebo recipients were sampled on day 63 after the first injection. Germline V lookup: CDR1 SGHKS, CDR2 YYEKEE (reference sequence). The CDR3 is 12 amino acids. V was trimmed by 4 bases and J by 3 bases, leaving 6 bases between them. The table lists this clone with a count of one. The antigen remains undetermined. Sequencing was performed with immunoSEQ multiplex PCR; in TCRdb, only in-frame clones are kept and a portion is missing. The data show about 410,000 clones, around 91% seen once.

The sequence was collected from a person between 18 and 60 years old who received the Ad26.COV2.S COVID-19 vaccine or a placebo. The chain couples TRBV5-5 to TRBJ2-3, with D unclear. This specimen was peripheral blood, taken in a trial of Ad26.COV2.S vaccine versus placebo. The CDR3 nucleotides read TGTGCCAGCAGCCGAACGACAGATACGCAGTATTTT. As protein: CASSRTTDTQYF.